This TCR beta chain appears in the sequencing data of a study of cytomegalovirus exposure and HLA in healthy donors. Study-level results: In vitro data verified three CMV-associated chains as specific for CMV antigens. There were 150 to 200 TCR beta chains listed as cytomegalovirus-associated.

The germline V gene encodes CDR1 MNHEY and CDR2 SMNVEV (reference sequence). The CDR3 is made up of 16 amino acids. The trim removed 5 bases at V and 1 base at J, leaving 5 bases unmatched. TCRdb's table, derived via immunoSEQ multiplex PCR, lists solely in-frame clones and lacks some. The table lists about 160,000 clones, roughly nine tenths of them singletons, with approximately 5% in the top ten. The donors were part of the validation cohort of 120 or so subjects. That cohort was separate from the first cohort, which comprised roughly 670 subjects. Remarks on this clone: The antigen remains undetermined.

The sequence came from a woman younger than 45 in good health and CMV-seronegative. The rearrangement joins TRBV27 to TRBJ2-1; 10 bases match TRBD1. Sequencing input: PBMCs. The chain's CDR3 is CASSRTGGRSYNEQFF. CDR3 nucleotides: TGTGCCAGCAGTCGGACAGGGGGACGGTCCTACAATGAGCAGTTCTTC.